What follows describes a single T cell receptor (beta chain). No antigen is known for it. The germline V gene has CDR1 LNHNV and CDR2 YYDKDF (reference sequence). CDR3 length: 13 residues. Trimming pared 8 bases from V and 1 base from J, leaving 10 bases between. Second-dose timings of about 4 or about 12 weeks were pooled. The data were taken from a study of T cell responses to AZD1222 COVID-19 vaccine. Study observations and caveats: Close to half of spike-specific TCRs reportedly recognize unmutated variant regions. Baseline antibody screening turned up just six seropositive AZD1222 recipients. Vaccine-associated CD4 TCRs ranged over spike, dominating at 160-218 and 743-854.

The table came from immunoSEQ multiplex PCR; TCRdb's copy has only in-frame clones and leaves some out. The repertoire holds 150,000 or so clones, with roughly nine tenths as singletons. The chain has TRBV15 and TRBJ2-3; D may correspond to TRBD1 or TRBD2 (5 bases each). The input for sequencing was peripheral blood, taken 28 days after the second AZD1222 dose. This TCR was sampled from an adult who received the AZD1222 COVID-19 vaccine. As DNA, the CDR3 is TGTGCCACCGGCCGGGACCGCACAGATACGCAGTATTTT. Protein sequence: CATGRDRTDTQYF.